One T cell receptor (beta chain) is described in this entry. As originally analysed: Cell counts per sample came from amplifying reference gene primers. Sequenced by immunoSEQ multiplex PCR; TCRdb stores in-frame clones only, minus some. From that table come the V and J calls and clone size; the DNA was used to work out D and trimming. The sample includes some 93,000 clones, approximately 82% of them seen just once. This sample is part of a study of blood T cell repertoires in COVID-19. Study details: COVID-19 samples from acute and convalescent phases originated in the United States, Italy and Spain. Nucleic acid was either cDNA or gDNA, and it came from T cells, B-cell-depleted T cells, or PBMCs.

The length of the CDR3 is 15 residues. The V end was cut by 2 bases, the J end by 3 bases, with 13 bases between. Germline CDR1 is LGHNA and CDR2 is YNFKEQ. The receptor was derived from a man aged 65 to 85 with acute or convalescent COVID-19. Input material: peripheral blood. The chain carries TRBV4-2 and TRBJ1-1, with unresolved D. The CDR3 DNA reads TGTGCCAGCAGCCAACCCGGGAGGGCCGACACTGAAGCTTTCTTT. Translated: CASSQPGRADTEAFF.